This T cell receptor (beta chain) is from a study of blood T cells in healthy people across ages. Whole-study context: Roughly one uniquely barcoded beta molecule per two T cells was captured.

Every sample had a minimum of 6 million PBMCs isolated. Total RNA, at least 6 micrograms per sample, came from PBMCs. Germline V CDR1 and CDR2: SGHRS, YFSETQ. The CDR3 runs to 12 residues. Primers used in a second PCR of roughly 7 to 12 cycles were a sample-barcoded 5' primer and a J-beta primer mix. Each cDNA was tagged by a template-switch adaptor containing 12 random nucleotides. Using its own MiXCR run on the 5' RACE reads, TCRdb lists one record per CDR3 protein. In the table there are over a million distinct CDR3 sequences, 45% of which are singletons. As concerns this clonotype: Relative to the germline gene, one junction end is altered; a read error may explain this.

The source material was blood. The receptor was isolated from a woman aged 55-70 years in good health. J is TRBJ2-1 and V is TRBV5-1, with TRBD2 as a possible D gene (5 bases). In nucleotides, the CDR3 is TGCGTCAGCAGCTTGACTATCTATGAGCAGTTCTTC. Amino acid sequence: CVSSLTIYEQFF. Supplemented by reference TRBV5-1 and TRBJ2-1, the full variable domain reads KAGVTQTPRYLIKTRGQQVTLSCSPISGHRSVSWYQQTPGQGLQFLFEYFSETQRNKGNFPGRFSGRQFSNSRSEMNVSTLELGDSALYLCVSSLTIYEQFFGPGTRLTVL.